One sample yielded the 23 T cell receptor beta chains listed below, sequenced in a study of OX40 agonist ivuxolimab in advanced cancers. TCRdb keeps only in-frame clones here, not all; method: immunoSEQ multiplex PCR. The sample lists about 130,000 clones; approximately 94% were seen once. The material was CD4+ or CD8+ T cells sorted from blood, obtained in a trial of the OX40 agonist ivuxolimab. The receptors shown here come from an adult with an advanced solid tumor such as melanoma, head and neck, liver or kidney cancer.

The sample holds one count of this clone. This chain joins TRBV4-3 and TRBJ1-5; D gene uncertain. Per germline, CDR1 LGHNA and CDR2 YSLEER. The ends were cut back, 0 bases at V and 0 bases at J, with 15 bases in the middle. The CDR3 loop spans 18 amino acids. The CDR3, as DNA: TGCGCCAGCAGCCAAGAAGGAGGCAGTCTACATAGCAATCAGCCCCAGCATTTT. It yields the protein CASSQEGGSLHSNQPQHF.

The chain carries TRBV5-1 and TRBJ2-1, with TRBD1 matching 9 bases. V shed 4 bases, J shed 6 bases, and the junction held 14 bases outside the gene matches. The CDR3 is made up of 17 amino acids. The germline gives CDR1 SGHRS, CDR2 YFSETQ. CDR3 residues: CASSSQPGQGIPNEQFF. The CDR3 nucleotides are TGCGCCAGCAGCAGTCAACCGGGACAGGGAATCCCCAATGAGCAGTTCTTC.

This clone was seen only once. This chain uses TRBV9 with TRBJ2-3, with D tentatively TRBD2 (5 bases). Germline CDR1 reads SGDLS; CDR2 reads YYNGEE. With 1 base removed from V and 4 bases from J, the gap between germline ends came to 19 bases. The CDR3 is made up of 17 amino acids. The CDR3 reads CASSVTGGFGVADTQYF. CDR3 DNA sequence: TGTGCCAGCAGCGTAACCGGTGGGTTCGGGGTCGCAGATACGCAGTATTTT.

The chain carries TRBV4-3 and TRBJ2-7; tentative D call: TRBD2 (5 bases). Looked up from germline, CDR1 is LGHNA and CDR2 is YSLEER. Trimming left V 3 bases short and J 3 bases short, with 15 bases between. CDR3 length: 15 residues. The CDR3 is CASSQAYGIYYEQYF. CDR3 DNA sequence: TGCGCCAGCAGCCAGGCCTACGGGATTTACTACGAGCAGTACTTC.

The sample holds a few counts of this clone. CDR3 sequence: CASSQYDTQYF. The CDR3 coding sequence is TGCGCCAGCAGCCAGTATGATACGCAGTATTTT. The chain joins TRBV4-1 to TRBJ2-3, with D hard to call. This CDR3 contains 11 residues. Germline V gene lookup returns CDR1 MGHRA and CDR2 YSYEKL. V lost 3 bases, J lost 6 bases, and 4 bases lay in between.

J is TRBJ2-5 and V is TRBV7-2; a possible D gene is TRBD1 (5 bases). This CDR3 region has 13 residues. The ends were cut back, 3 bases at V and 4 bases at J, with 9 bases in the middle. Germline assignment: CDR1 SGHTA and CDR2 FQGNSA. This CDR3 is CASSFKGLETQYF. As DNA, the CDR3 is TGTGCCAGCAGCTTTAAGGGGCTAGAGACCCAGTACTTC. Together with reference TRBV7-2 and TRBJ2-5, the CDR3 gives the full variable domain: GAGVSQSPSNKVTEKGKDVELRCDPISGHTALYWYRQSLGQGLEFLIYFQGNSAPDKSGLPSDRFSAERTGGSVSTLTIQRTQQEDSAVYLCASSFKGLETQYFGPGTRLLVL.

The V call is TRBV19, the J call TRBJ2-3; 8 nucleotides align to TRBD2. The V gene end was trimmed by 0 bases and the J gene end by 4 bases; junction bases not matched to a gene: 6. The germline V gene has CDR1 LNHDA and CDR2 SQIVND (reference sequence). CDR3 length: 16 residues. In DNA, the CDR3 is TGTGCCAGTAGTATAGATCGATCGGGGGGGGCAGATACGCAGTATTTT. Amino acid sequence: CASSIDRSGGADTQYF.

The genes are TRBV19 and TRBJ1-1; 9 nucleotides align to TRBD1. After removal of 1 base from V and 8 bases from J, the junction contained 5 bases not matched to a gene. This CDR3 is 14 amino acids long. The germline V gene has CDR1 LNHDA and CDR2 SQIVND (reference sequence). CDR3 DNA: TGTGCCAGTAGTATAGTCTCTGGACAGGGGGAAGCTTTCTTT. This gives the protein CASSIVSGQGEAFF.

J is TRBJ2-2 and V is TRBV6-9, with a tentative D call TRBD2 (5 bases). The CDR3 extends over 14 amino acids. Trimming cost V 6 bases and J 4 bases, with 12 bases left between them. Germline V lookup: CDR1 MNHGY, CDR2 SVAAGI. CDR3 bases: TGTGCCAGCAGGCACACCGGGATCACCGGGGAGCTGTTTTTT. It codes for CASRHTGITGELFF.

V and J are TRBV4-1 and TRBJ1-4; D uncertain. Germline-derived CDR1 and CDR2 are MGHRA and YSYEKL. Trimming removed 7 bases from V and 5 bases from J, with 20 bases in between. This CDR3 region has 16 residues. CDR3 sequence: CASKRFPGVGNEKLFF. CDR3 nucleotide sequence: TGCGCCAGCAAACGATTCCCCGGGGTAGGCAATGAAAAACTGTTTTTT.

The V call is TRBV7-2, the J call TRBJ2-1, with 11 bases aligning to TRBD2. Trimming took 5 bases from V and 8 from J; bases not matched to a gene: 8. Germline assignment: CDR1 SGHTA and CDR2 FQGNSA. The CDR3 has 15 amino acids. CDR3 protein: CASSQLAGVWDEQFF. The CDR3 nucleotides are TGTGCCAGCAGCCAACTAGCGGGAGTTTGGGATGAGCAGTTCTTC.

The V gene is TRBV7-2, the J gene TRBJ2-5, with D unresolved. CDR1 and CDR2 (germline): SGHTA, FQGNSA. This CDR3 has 13 residues. Trimming cost V 2 bases and J 7 bases, with 11 bases left between them. The CDR3 spells CASSLPGYGTQYF. The DNA of the CDR3 is TGTGCCAGCAGCTTACCGGGCTACGGGACCCAGTACTTC.

The rearrangement links TRBV6-1 to TRBJ1-2, with 8 bases matching TRBD1. Germline V gene data show CDR1 as MNHNS and CDR2 as SASEGT. The CDR3 has 14 residues. Germline trimming cut 8 bases from V and 5 bases from J; bases unmatched to any gene: 10. The CDR3 sequence is CASRSQGARYGYTF. The CDR3 DNA follows: TGTGCCAGCCGATCTCAGGGGGCGAGGTATGGCTACACCTTC.

The J gene is TRBJ2-1, the V gene TRBV4-2; D uncertain. Per the germline V gene, CDR1 is LGHNA and CDR2 is YNFKEQ. The CDR3 contains 14 residues. Trimming left V 0 bases short and J 7 bases short, with 10 bases between. The CDR3 DNA reads TGTGCCAGCAGCCAAGATATAGGGTGGAATGAGCAGTTCTTC. Its protein product is CASSQDIGWNEQFF.

The chain joins TRBV5-6 to TRBJ2-7; TRBD2 aligns across 8 bases. J was trimmed by 0 bases and V by 5 bases; bases with no gene match: 13. Germline V gene sequence: CDR1 SGHDT, CDR2 YYEEEE. The CDR3 runs to 17 residues. DNA of the CDR3: TGTGCCAGCAGGGGGCAGTTTAGCGGGGATAACTCCTACGAGCAGTACTTC. This codes for CASRGQFSGDNSYEQYF.

The chain combines TRBV21-1 with TRBJ1-2; no check of the table's D call, TRBD1, against the DNA was made. TRBV21-1 is labeled a pseudogene. This CDR3 region has 12 residues. Written as DNA, the CDR3 is TGTGCCAGCAGCAAAGAGGGGGCTGGCTACACCTTC. Its translation is CASSKEGAGYTF.

V gene TRBV7-9 combines with J gene TRBJ2-2; 9 bases map to TRBD1. The CDR3 is 17 amino acids. After removal of 5 bases from V and 4 bases from J, the junction contained 11 bases not matched to a gene. Germline V lookup: CDR1 SEHNR, CDR2 FQNEAQ (reference sequence). In DNA, the CDR3 is TGTGCCAGCAGCAGCAGCGGGACAGGGATCGGCACCGGGGAGCTGTTTTTT. As protein: CASSSSGTGIGTGELFF.

The CDR3: CASSPRVAEAFF. Here the CDR3 DNA reads TGTGCCAGCTCACCACGGGTCGCTGAAGCTTTCTTT. V gene TRBV18 combines with J gene TRBJ1-1, with D unresolved. The CDR3 sequence is 12 residues long. Germline CDR1 reads KGHSH; CDR2 reads LQKENI. Deletions cut 1 base from V and 6 bases from J, with 6 bases between.

The chain couples TRBV7-9 to TRBJ2-7; D gene uncertain. The CDR3 is 12 amino acids. From germline, CDR1 is SEHNR and CDR2 FQNEAQ (reference sequence). V dropped 3 bases and J dropped 3 bases, with 6 bases sitting between them. The CDR3 sequence: CASSFQNYEQYF. The DNA for the CDR3 is TGTGCCAGCAGCTTCCAGAACTACGAGCAGTACTTC.

The chain combines TRBV5-6 with TRBJ2-7; possible D gene TRBD2, 5 bases. Germline V gives CDR1 SGHDT, CDR2 YYEEEE. V lost 7 bases to trimming and J lost 7 bases, with 30 bases between them. This CDR3 has 17 amino acids. CDR3 sequence reads: CASAPNSGLRTHLEQYF. DNA of the CDR3: TGTGCCAGCGCACCCAACAGCGGTCTACGGACTCACTTGGAGCAGTACTTC.

The V gene is TRBV7-9, the J gene TRBJ1-4; maybe TRBD1 (6 bases). Germline assignment: CDR1 SEHNR and CDR2 FQNEAQ (reference sequence). V lost 6 bases and J 3 bases, leaving 17 bases between the germline ends. CDR3 length: 16 amino acids. In DNA form, the CDR3 reads TGTGCCAGCAGTCTCCTGCGTGGGGGGCCTAATGAAAAACTGTTTTTT. It specifies CASSLLRGGPNEKLFF.

The chain joins TRBV7-2 to TRBJ1-1; possible D gene TRBD1, 5 bases. CDR3 size: 13 residues. Germline CDR1 reads SGHTA; CDR2 reads FQGNSA. V lost 2 bases and J lost 13, with 17 bases in between. The DNA for the CDR3 is TGTGCCAGCAGCTTACCCGGGACGGGCGAGGTTTTCTTT. Translated, it gives CASSLPGTGEVFF.

The genes are TRBV6-5 and TRBJ1-3; 9 positions match TRBD1. The length of the CDR3 is 16 residues. The V and J ends lost 0 bases and 11 bases, in that order; junction bases with no gene match: 11. In germline, CDR1 is MNHEY, CDR2 SVGAGI. CDR3 residues: CASSYSPGQGSSAIYF. CDR3 bases: TGTGCCAGCAGTTACTCTCCGGGACAGGGAAGTTCCGCCATATATTTT.